This T cell receptor beta chain was retrieved from a study of shared clonotypes between healthy human individuals. When replicate PCRs were run on unsorted PBMC, they used approximately 0.3 ug DNA, about 27,000 T cell genomes. Unsorted PBMC DNA was sequenced on ten immunoSEQ deep assay plates. The assay was immunoSEQ multiplex PCR, and TCRdb's table has in-frame clones only and misses some. Of some 530,000 clones listed, 70% to 85% are singletons. Germline-derived CDR1 and CDR2 are SGHDT and YYEEEE. The CDR3 has 14 residues. V lost 4 bases and J lost 2, with 13 bases in between. This chain connects TRBV5-6 to TRBJ2-7; D may be TRBD1 or TRBD2 (5 bases each). Sequencing was done on a sample of PBMCs. The sequence derives from a woman aged 40-49 years in good health. Some clones in this sample may be carry-over from other donors' samples. CDR3 coding DNA: TGTGCCAGCAGCGACACTCAGGGACCCTACGAGCAGTACTTC. This codes for CASSDTQGPYEQYF.